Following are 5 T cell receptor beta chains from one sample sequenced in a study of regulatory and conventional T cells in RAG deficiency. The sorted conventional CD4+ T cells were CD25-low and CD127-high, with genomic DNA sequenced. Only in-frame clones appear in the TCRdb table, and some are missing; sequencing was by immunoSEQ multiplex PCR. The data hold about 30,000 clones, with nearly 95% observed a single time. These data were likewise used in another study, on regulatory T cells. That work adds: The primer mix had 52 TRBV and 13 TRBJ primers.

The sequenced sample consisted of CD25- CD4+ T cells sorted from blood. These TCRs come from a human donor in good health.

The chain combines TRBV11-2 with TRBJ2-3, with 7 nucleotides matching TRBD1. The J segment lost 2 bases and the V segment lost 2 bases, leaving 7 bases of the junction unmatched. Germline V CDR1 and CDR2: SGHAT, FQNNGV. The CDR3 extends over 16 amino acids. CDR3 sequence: CASSLKTGTATDTQYF. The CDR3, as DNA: TGTGCCAGCAGCTTAAAGACAGGGACGGCCACAGATACGCAGTATTTT.

The CDR3 coding sequence is TGTGCCAGCTCACCAACCGGGGGTGGTAATGAAAAACTGTTTTTT. Translating it yields CASSPTGGGNEKLFF. This chain uses TRBV18 with TRBJ1-4; TRBD1 is a possible D gene (5 bases). Germline V gives CDR1 KGHSH, CDR2 LQKENI. Trimming shortened V by 2 bases and J by 4 bases, and 11 bases separated the two germline ends. This CDR3 has 15 residues.

As DNA, the CDR3 is TGTGCCTGGAGTGCCCGGGACAGGAGGTGGGAGGAAGAAAAACTGTTTTTT. Its translation is CAWSARDRRWEEEKLFF. The chain has TRBV30 and TRBJ1-4; 8 bases are a match to TRBD1. Germline V gene data show CDR1 as GTSNPN and CDR2 as SVGIG (reference sequence). The length of the CDR3 is 17 residues. V dropped 1 base and J dropped 8; count of bases not matched to a gene: 15.

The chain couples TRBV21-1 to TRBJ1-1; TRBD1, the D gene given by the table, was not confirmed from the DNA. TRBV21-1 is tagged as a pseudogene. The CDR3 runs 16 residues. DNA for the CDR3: TGTGCCAGCAGCAGGAGGACAGGGCGTAAATACACTGAAGCTTTCTTT. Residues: CASSRRTGRKYTEAFF.

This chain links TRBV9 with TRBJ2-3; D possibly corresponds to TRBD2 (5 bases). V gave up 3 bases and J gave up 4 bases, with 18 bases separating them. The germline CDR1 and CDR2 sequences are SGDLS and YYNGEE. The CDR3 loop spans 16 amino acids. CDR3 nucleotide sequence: TGTGCCAGCAGCGGGGGTGCGGGCCTTGGGGCAGATACGCAGTATTTT. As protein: CASSGGAGLGADTQYF.